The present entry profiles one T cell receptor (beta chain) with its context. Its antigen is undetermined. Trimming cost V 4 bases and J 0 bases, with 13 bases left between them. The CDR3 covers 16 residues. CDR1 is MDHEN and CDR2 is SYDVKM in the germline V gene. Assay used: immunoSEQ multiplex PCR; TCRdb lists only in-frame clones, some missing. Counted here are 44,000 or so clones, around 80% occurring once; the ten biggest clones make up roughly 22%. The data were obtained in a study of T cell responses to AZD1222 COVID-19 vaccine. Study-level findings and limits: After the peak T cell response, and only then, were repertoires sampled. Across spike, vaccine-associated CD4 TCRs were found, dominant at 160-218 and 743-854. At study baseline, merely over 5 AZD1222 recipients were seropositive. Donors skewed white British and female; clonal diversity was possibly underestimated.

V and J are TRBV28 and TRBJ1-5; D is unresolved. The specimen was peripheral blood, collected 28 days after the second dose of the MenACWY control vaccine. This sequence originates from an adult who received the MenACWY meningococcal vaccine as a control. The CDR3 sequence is CASSSAWQYSNQPQHF. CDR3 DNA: TGTGCCAGCAGTTCAGCGTGGCAGTATAGCAATCAGCCCCAGCATTTT.